A single T cell receptor (beta chain) is shown here with its context. A much larger clone lies one base from this, so it may be a read error. RNA transcripts were the template for amplifying TCR beta CDR3 regions. The HTBI set primed first-round TCR CDR3 RT-PCR. TCRdb reanalysed the multiplex PCR reads using MiXCR and keeps one entry per CDR3 protein. The sample has 600,000 to 650,000 distinct CDR3 sequences; around 20% are singletons. Reasons for excluding patients were uncontrolled infection, other autoimmune disease, pregnancy or lactation. Cells are PBMCs isolated from more than 8.5 ml of fresh blood. This specimen comes from a study of T cells in Graves' hyperthyroidism and ophthalmopathy. CDR3 length: 16 amino acids. From germline, CDR1 is DFQATT and CDR2 SNEGSKA (reference sequence). V dropped 4 bases and J dropped 3; count of bases not matched to a gene: 12.

This clonotype was sampled from a man aged 30 to 45 with Graves' ophthalmopathy. This chain joins TRBV20-1 and TRBJ2-3; 8 nucleotides match TRBD2. The source material was blood. The CDR3 DNA reads TGCAGTGCTATAAATACTGGCGGGGGGTGGACAGATACGCAGTATTTT. Its translation: CSAINTGGGWTDTQYF.